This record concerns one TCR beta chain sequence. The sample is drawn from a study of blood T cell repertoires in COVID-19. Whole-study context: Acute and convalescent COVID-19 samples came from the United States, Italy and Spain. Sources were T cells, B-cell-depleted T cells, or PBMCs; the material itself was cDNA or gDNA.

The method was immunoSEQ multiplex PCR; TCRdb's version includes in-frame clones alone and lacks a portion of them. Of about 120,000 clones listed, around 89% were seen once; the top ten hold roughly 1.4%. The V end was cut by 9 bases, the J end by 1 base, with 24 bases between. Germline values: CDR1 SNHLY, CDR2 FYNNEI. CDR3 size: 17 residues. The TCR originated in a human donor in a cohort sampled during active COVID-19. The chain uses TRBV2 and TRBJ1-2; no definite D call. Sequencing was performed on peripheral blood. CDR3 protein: CARENPIQREYNYGYTF. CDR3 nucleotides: TGTGCCAGAGAAAATCCCATCCAGAGGGAATATAACTATGGCTACACCTTC. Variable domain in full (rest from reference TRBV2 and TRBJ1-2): EPEVTQTPSHQVTQMGQEVILRCVPISNHLYFYWYRQILGQKVEFLVSFYNNEISEKSEIFDDQFSVERPDGSNFTLKIRSTKLEDSAMYFCARENPIQREYNYGYTFGSGTRLTVV.